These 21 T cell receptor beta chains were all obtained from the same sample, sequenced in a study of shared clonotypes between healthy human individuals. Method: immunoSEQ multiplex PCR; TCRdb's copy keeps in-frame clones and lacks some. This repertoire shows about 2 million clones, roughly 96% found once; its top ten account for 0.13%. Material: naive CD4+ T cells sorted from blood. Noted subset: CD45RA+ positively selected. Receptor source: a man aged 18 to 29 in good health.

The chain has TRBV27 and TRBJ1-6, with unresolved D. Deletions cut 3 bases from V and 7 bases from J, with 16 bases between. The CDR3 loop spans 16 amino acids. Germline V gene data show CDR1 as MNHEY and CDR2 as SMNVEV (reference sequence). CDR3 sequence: CASSFWGARENSPLHF. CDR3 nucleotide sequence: TGTGCCAGCAGTTTTTGGGGAGCTCGGGAGAATTCACCCCTCCACTTT.

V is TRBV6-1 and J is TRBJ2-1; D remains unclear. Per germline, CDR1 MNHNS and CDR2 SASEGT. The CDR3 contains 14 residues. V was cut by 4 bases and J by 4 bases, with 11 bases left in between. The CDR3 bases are TGTGCCAGCAGTGCCCACACAGCTTACAATGAGCAGTTCTTC. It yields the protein CASSAHTAYNEQFF.

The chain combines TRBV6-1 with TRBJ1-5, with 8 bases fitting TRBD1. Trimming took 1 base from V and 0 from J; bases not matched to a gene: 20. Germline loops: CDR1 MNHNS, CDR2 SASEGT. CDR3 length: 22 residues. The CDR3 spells CASSEGAGGVPLPFYSNQPQHF. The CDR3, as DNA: TGTGCCAGCAGTGAAGGGGCAGGGGGCGTCCCCCTACCTTTCTATAGCAATCAGCCCCAGCATTTT.

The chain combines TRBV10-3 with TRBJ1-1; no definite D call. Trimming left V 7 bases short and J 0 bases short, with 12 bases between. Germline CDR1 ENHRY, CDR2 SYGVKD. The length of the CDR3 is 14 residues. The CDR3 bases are TGTGCCATCACCGAGAGGGTCATGAACACTGAAGCTTTCTTT. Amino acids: CAITERVMNTEAFF.

The DNA of the CDR3 is TGTGCCAGCACAGGTTTTTTTAATGAAAAACTGTTTTTT. Its translation is CASTGFFNEKLFF. The chain joins TRBV6-6 to TRBJ1-4; D unresolved. The CDR3 is made up of 13 amino acids. Germline V CDR1 and CDR2: MNHNY, SVGAGI (reference sequence). Trimming took 7 bases from V and 4 from J, leaving 10 bases between them.

DNA of the CDR3: TGTGCCAGCTCCGGGACAGGACCCACAGATACGCAGTATTTT. It specifies CASSGTGPTDTQYF. The V and J genes are TRBV28 and TRBJ2-3, with 8 bases identical to TRBD1. Germline V gives CDR1 MDHEN, CDR2 SYDVKM. The length of the CDR3 is 14 residues. The V gene end was trimmed by 8 bases and the J gene end by 2 bases; junction bases not matched to a gene: 6.

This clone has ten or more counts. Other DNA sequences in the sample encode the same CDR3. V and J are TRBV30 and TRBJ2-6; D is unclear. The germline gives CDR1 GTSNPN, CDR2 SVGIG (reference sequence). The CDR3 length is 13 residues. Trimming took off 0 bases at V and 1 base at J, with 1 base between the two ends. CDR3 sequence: CAWSVSGANVLTF. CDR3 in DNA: TGTGCCTGGAGTGTTTCTGGGGCCAACGTCCTGACTTTC.

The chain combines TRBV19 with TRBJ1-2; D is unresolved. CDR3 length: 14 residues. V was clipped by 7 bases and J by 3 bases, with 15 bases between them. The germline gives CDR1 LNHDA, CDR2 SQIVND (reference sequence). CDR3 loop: CASTSPAWHYGYTF. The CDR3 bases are TGTGCCAGTACCAGCCCGGCATGGCACTATGGCTACACCTTC.

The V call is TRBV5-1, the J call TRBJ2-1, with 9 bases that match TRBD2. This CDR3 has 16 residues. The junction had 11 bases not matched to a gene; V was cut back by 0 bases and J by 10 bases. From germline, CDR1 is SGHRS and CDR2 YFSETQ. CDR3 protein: CASSLALAGRFEEQFF. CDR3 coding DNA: TGCGCCAGCAGCTTGGCGCTAGCGGGGCGGTTCGAGGAGCAGTTCTTC. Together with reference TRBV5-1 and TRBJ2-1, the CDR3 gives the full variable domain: KAGVTQTPRYLIKTRGQQVTLSCSPISGHRSVSWYQQTPGQGLQFLFEYFSETQRNKGNFPGRFSGRQFSNSRSEMNVSTLELGDSALYLCASSLALAGRFEEQFFGPGTRLTVL.

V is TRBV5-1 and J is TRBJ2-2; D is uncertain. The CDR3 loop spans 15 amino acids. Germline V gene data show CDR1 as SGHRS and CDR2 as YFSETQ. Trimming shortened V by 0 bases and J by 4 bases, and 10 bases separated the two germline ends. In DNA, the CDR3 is TGCGCCAGCAGCTTGGTTCTGGTCGGCACCGGGGAGCTGTTTTTT. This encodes CASSLVLVGTGELFF. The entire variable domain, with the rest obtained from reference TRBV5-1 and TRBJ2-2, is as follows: KAGVTQTPRYLIKTRGQQVTLSCSPISGHRSVSWYQQTPGQGLQFLFEYFSETQRNKGNFPGRFSGRQFSNSRSEMNVSTLELGDSALYLCASSLVLVGTGELFFGEGSRLTVL.

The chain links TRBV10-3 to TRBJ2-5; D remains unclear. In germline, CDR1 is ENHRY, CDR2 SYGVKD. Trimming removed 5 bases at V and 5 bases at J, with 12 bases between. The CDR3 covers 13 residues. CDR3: CAISLNPAETQYF. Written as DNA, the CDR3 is TGTGCCATCAGTCTAAACCCTGCGGAGACCCAGTACTTC.

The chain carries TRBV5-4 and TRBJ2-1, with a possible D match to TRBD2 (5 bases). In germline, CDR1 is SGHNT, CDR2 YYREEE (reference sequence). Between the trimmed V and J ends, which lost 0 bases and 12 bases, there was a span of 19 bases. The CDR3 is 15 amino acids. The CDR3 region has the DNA TGTGCCAGCAGCTTGGATTCCCAAGGGTTCCGGGGGCAGTTCTTC. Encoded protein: CASSLDSQGFRGQFF.

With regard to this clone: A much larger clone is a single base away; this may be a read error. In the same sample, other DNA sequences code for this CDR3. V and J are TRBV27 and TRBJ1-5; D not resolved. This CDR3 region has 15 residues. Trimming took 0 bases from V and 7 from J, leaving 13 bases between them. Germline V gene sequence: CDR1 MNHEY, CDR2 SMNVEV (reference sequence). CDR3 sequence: CASSLSHGHNQPQHF. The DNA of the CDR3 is TGTGCCAGCAGTTTATCGCACGGGCACAACCAGCCCCAGCATTTT.

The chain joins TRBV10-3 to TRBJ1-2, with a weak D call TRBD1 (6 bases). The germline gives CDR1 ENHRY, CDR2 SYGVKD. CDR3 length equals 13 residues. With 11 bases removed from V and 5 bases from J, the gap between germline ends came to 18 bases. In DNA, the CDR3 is TGTGCCTCGGGGCCGGGGGCCGAGTATGGCTACACCTTC. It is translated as CASGPGAEYGYTF.

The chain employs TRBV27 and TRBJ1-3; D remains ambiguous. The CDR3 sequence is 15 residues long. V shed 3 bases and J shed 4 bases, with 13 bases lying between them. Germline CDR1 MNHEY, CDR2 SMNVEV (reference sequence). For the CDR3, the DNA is TGTGCCAGCAGTTTTTCGGCCGCTCTAGGAAACACCATATATTTT. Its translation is CASSFSAALGNTIYF.

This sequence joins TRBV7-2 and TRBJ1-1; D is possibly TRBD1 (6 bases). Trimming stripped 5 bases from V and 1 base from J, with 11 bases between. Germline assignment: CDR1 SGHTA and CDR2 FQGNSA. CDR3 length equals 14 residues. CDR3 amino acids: CASSMGHANTEAFF. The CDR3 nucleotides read TGTGCCAGCAGCATGGGACACGCGAACACTGAAGCTTTCTTT.

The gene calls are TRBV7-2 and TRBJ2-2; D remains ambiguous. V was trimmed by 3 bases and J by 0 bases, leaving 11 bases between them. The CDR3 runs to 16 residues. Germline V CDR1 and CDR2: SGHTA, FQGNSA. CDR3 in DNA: TGTGCCAGCAGCTTCCTAGGGCAGACGAACACCGGGGAGCTGTTTTTT. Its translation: CASSFLGQTNTGELFF. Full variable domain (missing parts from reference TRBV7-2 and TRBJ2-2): GAGVSQSPSNKVTEKGKDVELRCDPISGHTALYWYRQSLGQGLEFLIYFQGNSAPDKSGLPSDRFSAERTGGSVSTLTIQRTQQEDSAVYLCASSFLGQTNTGELFFGEGSRLTVL.

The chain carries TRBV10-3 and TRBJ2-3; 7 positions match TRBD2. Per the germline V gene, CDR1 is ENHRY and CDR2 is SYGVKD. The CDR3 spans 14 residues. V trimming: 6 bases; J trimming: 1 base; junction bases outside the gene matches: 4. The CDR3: CAIRLGGGTDTQYF. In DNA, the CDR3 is TGTGCCATCAGATTGGGGGGGGGCACAGATACGCAGTATTTT.

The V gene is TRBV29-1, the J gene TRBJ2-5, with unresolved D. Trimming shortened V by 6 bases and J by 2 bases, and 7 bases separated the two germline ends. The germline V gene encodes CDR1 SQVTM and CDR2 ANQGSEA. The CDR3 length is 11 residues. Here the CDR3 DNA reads TGCAGCGTGTCGCCGCAAGAGACCCAGTACTTC. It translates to CSVSPQETQYF.

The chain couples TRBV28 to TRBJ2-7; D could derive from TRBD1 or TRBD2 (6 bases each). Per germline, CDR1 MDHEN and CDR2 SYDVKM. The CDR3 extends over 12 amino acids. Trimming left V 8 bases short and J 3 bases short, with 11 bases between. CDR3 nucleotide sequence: TGTGCCAGCTCTGGGGGGCTCTACGAGCAGTACTTC. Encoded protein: CASSGGLYEQYF.

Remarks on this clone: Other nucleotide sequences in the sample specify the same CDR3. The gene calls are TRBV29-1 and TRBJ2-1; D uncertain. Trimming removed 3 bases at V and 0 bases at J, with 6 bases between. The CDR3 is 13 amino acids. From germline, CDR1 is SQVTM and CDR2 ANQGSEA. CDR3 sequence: CSVEGSSYNEQFF. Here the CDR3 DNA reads TGCAGCGTTGAGGGGTCCTCCTACAATGAGCAGTTCTTC.